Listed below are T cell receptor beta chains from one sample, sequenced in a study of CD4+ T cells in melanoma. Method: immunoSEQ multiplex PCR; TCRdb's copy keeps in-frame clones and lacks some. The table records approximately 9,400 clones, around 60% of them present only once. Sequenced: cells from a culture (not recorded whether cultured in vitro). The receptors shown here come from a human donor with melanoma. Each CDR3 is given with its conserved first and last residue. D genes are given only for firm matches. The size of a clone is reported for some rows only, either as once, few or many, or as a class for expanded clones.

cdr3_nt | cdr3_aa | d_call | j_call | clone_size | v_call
TGTGCCAGCAGCAGGGGGCCATTTGTCTACGAGCAGTACTTC | CASSRGPFVYEQYF | TRBD1 | TRBJ2-7 | . | TRBV11-2
TGTGCCAGCAGCTTGGCTGGAAACTATGGCTACACCTTC | CASSLAGNYGYTF | . | TRBJ1-2 | once | TRBV5-4
TGTGCCAGCCGTCACGGGGCCGGGGAGCTGTTTTTT | CASRHGAGELFF | . | TRBJ2-2 | . | TRBV2
TGTGCCTGGAGTAGAGTTGGGGGACAGGGGGCCCACGAGCAGTACTTC | CAWSRVGGQGAHEQYF | TRBD1 | TRBJ2-7 | . | TRBV30
TGTGCCAGCAGCTCAACCCGACAGGGCCACGAGCAGTACTTC | CASSSTRQGHEQYF | TRBD1 | TRBJ2-7 | few | TRBV7-2
TGCGCCAGCAGCTTGGCCGGCAATCAGCCCCAGCATTTT | CASSLAGNQPQHF | . | TRBJ1-5 | . | TRBV5-1
TGTGCTAGCAGCTTAGCGGGGTCTTCAGAGACCCAGTACTTC | CASSLAGSSETQYF | TRBD2 | TRBJ2-5 | . | TRBV7-7
TGTGCCAGCAGCTTGGTTACAGGGGATGAGCAGTTCTTC | CASSLVTGDEQFF | TRBD1 | TRBJ2-1 | . | TRBV5-4
TGCGCCAGCAGCTTGGATTTGGGCTCCTACAATGAGCAGTTCTTC | CASSLDLGSYNEQFF | . | TRBJ2-1 | . | TRBV5-1
TGTGCCAGCAGCTTGGACCACAGGGGGGAGCAGTTCTTC | CASSLDHRGEQFF | TRBD1 | TRBJ2-1 | . | TRBV5-4
TGTGCCGGCCAACAGGTGCTGGGCACTGAAGCTTTCTTT | CAGQQVLGTEAFF | . | TRBJ1-1 | . | TRBV2
TGTGCCAGCAGCTGGTACTTAGCGGGGGCCGTCTACAATGAGCAGTTCTTC | CASSWYLAGAVYNEQFF | TRBD2 | TRBJ2-1 | few | TRBV5-5
TGTGCCAGCAGCGTAGTGGGGGCCGGTAGGGATACGCAGTATTTT | CASSVVGAGRDTQYF | . | TRBJ2-3 | . | TRBV9
TGTGCCAGCAGTGAAGCGCACAGGTTCCGCGAGCAGTACTTC | CASSEAHRFREQYF | . | TRBJ2-7 | few | TRBV6-1
TGTGCCAGCAGCTTGAATCCCCGGTCCGACCAAGAGACCCAGTACTTC | CASSLNPRSDQETQYF | . | TRBJ2-5 | . | TRBV5-4
TGTGCCAGCATCTCCCCCAGGAACAGCCGCATGAACACTGAAGCTTTCTTT | CASISPRNSRMNTEAFF | . | TRBJ1-1 | few | TRBV6-4